The rows below give T cell receptor beta chains drawn from one sample of a study of response to subunit inactivated influenza vaccine. A single record per CDR3 protein comes from TCRdb applying MiXCR to the RT-PCR reads. This table holds hundreds of thousands of distinct CDR3 sequences, around 13% found once. Source: PBMCs from blood, taken less than 15 days before vaccination. The receptors originated from a man aged 45 to 65 who received an inactivated influenza vaccine. The CDR3 runs from the conserved cysteine through the conserved F or W. Each record gives: clone size, J gene, V gene, D gene, CDR3 protein, CDR3 DNA. A D gene is named only where the DNA matches it firmly. For some rows the clone size is stated as once, few or many, or as a class when expanded; others skip it.

clone_size: NA
j_call: TRBJ2-1
v_call: TRBV5-4
d_call: NA
cdr3_aa: CASSLPGRRRDEQFF
cdr3_nt: TGTGCCAGCAGCCTACCGGGACGCCGGAGGGATGAGCAGTTCTTC

clone_size: NA
j_call: TRBJ2-3
v_call: TRBV7-9
d_call: NA
cdr3_aa: CASSSTSAQYF
cdr3_nt: TGTGCCAGCAGCTCGACGTCTGCGCAGTATTTT

clone_size: NA
j_call: TRBJ2-2
v_call: TRBV12-3/TRBV12-4
d_call: NA
cdr3_aa: CASIDDLALGPTGELFF
cdr3_nt: TGTGCCAGCATTGATGATTTAGCCCTAGGCCCCACCGGGGAGCTGTTTTTT

clone_size: NA
j_call: TRBJ2-7
v_call: TRBV6-5
d_call: NA
cdr3_aa: CASSYRTGRTRQYF
cdr3_nt: TGTGCCAGCAGTTACCGAACGGGACGTACCAGGCAGTACTTC

clone_size: many
j_call: TRBJ2-1
v_call: TRBV4-3
d_call: NA
cdr3_aa: CASSQEVRYNEQFF
cdr3_nt: TGCGCCAGCAGCCAAGAGGTACGGTACAATGAGCAGTTCTTC

clone_size: few
j_call: TRBJ2-2
v_call: TRBV3-1
d_call: TRBD2
cdr3_aa: CASSLTTSGRSGELFF
cdr3_nt: TGTGCCAGCAGCCTGACGACTAGCGGGAGATCCGGGGAGCTGTTTTTT

clone_size: few
j_call: TRBJ2-1
v_call: TRBV6-2/TRBV6-3
d_call: NA
cdr3_aa: CASSPWSGYNEQFF
cdr3_nt: TGTGCCAGCAGTCCGTGGTCCGGTTACAATGAGCAGTTCTTC

clone_size: few
j_call: TRBJ2-5
v_call: TRBV5-1
d_call: TRBD2
cdr3_aa: CASSKSGNQETQYF
cdr3_nt: TGCGCCAGCAGCAAAAGCGGGAACCAAGAGACCCAGTACTTC

clone_size: few
j_call: TRBJ1-1
v_call: TRBV29-1
d_call: TRBD1
cdr3_aa: CSLGTGETTEAFF
cdr3_nt: TGCAGCTTGGGAACAGGGGAGACCACTGAAGCTTTCTTT

clone_size: NA
j_call: TRBJ2-1
v_call: TRBV4-2
d_call: NA
cdr3_aa: CASGGQNNEQFF
cdr3_nt: TGTGCCAGCGGTGGGCAAAACAATGAGCAGTTCTTC

clone_size: few
j_call: TRBJ2-1
v_call: TRBV2
d_call: TRBD2
cdr3_aa: CASSEATSDNEQFF
cdr3_nt: TGTGCCAGCAGTGAAGCCACTAGCGACAATGAGCAGTTCTTC

clone_size: many
j_call: TRBJ2-3
v_call: TRBV3-1
d_call: TRBD2
cdr3_aa: CASSQVGTSGGPNTDTQYF
cdr3_nt: TGTGCCAGCAGCCAAGTAGGGACTAGCGGGGGGCCGAACACAGATACGCAGTATTTT

clone_size: NA
j_call: TRBJ2-7
v_call: TRBV29-1
d_call: NA
cdr3_aa: CSVEGQRSYEQYF
cdr3_nt: TGCAGCGTTGAAGGCCAGAGGTCCTACGAGCAGTACTTC

clone_size: many
j_call: TRBJ2-6
v_call: TRBV12-3/TRBV12-4
d_call: NA
cdr3_aa: CASTRGWMARPGANVLTF
cdr3_nt: TGTGCCAGCACGAGAGGGTGGATGGCTCGGCCTGGGGCCAACGTCCTGACTTTC

clone_size: NA
j_call: TRBJ2-7
v_call: TRBV7-2
d_call: NA
cdr3_aa: CASSPARDPYEQYF
cdr3_nt: TGTGCCAGCAGCCCCGCACGGGACCCCTACGAGCAGTACTTC

clone_size: NA
j_call: TRBJ1-6
v_call: TRBV12-3/TRBV12-4
d_call: NA
cdr3_aa: CASSFTSVSPLHF
cdr3_nt: TGTGCCAGCAGTTTTACTAGTGTCTCACCCCTCCACTTT